Presented here are 18 T cell receptor beta chains from one specimen sequenced in a study of identifying expanded T cells in peripheral blood. Here immunoSEQ multiplex PCR was the method, and the copy in TCRdb shows in-frame clones only, minus some. This sample has some 100,000 clones, with 88% found just once. Sequenced input: blood. These receptors were obtained from a person aged 18-70 years in good health.

The chain is built from TRBV27 and TRBJ1-2; D gene uncertain. The CDR3 runs to 13 residues. Trimming cost V 3 bases and J 4 bases, with 9 bases left between them. From germline, CDR1 is MNHEY and CDR2 SMNVEV (reference sequence). CDR3 sequence reads: CASSLAGAYGYTF. The CDR3 coding sequence is TGTGCCAGCAGTTTGGCGGGAGCCTATGGCTACACCTTC.

J is TRBJ2-5 and V is TRBV19; 8 bases fit TRBD2. J was trimmed by 9 bases and V by 5 bases; bases with no gene match: 14. This CDR3 has 15 residues. Germline values: CDR1 LNHDA, CDR2 SQIVND (reference sequence). CDR3 nucleotides: TGTGCCAGTAGTGCCCTAAGTGCCGGTAGCGGGGCCCAGTACTTC. This codes for CASSALSAGSGAQYF.

This rearrangement joins TRBV7-6 to TRBJ2-1, with TRBD2 identical over 10 bases. V lost 4 bases to trimming and J lost 8 bases; unmatched junction nucleotides: 5. This CDR3 has 14 residues. Germline V lookup: CDR1 SGHVS, CDR2 FNYEAQ. This CDR3 reads CASSSGTSADEQFF. The CDR3 DNA reads as TGTGCCAGCAGCTCCGGGACTAGCGCTGATGAGCAGTTCTTC.

This clone is a singleton in its sample. Here the CDR3 reads CASSQDSGRGNEQFF. CDR3 coding DNA: TGTGCCAGCAGCCAAGATAGTGGGAGGGGTAATGAGCAGTTCTTC. This sequence joins TRBV14 and TRBJ2-1, with 7 bases lining up with TRBD2. The CDR3 spans 15 residues. Trimming took 0 bases from V and 7 from J; bases not matched to a gene: 6. Germline values: CDR1 SGHDN, CDR2 FVKESK. The full variable domain, in which reference TRBV14 and TRBJ2-1 provide the parts outside the CDR3, is EAGVTQFPSHSVIEKGQTVTLRCDPISGHDNLYWYRRVMGKEIKFLLHFVKESKQDESGMPNNRFLAERTGGTYSTLKVQPAELEDSGVYFCASSQDSGRGNEQFFGPGTRLTVL.

This clone was seen just once. This chain uses TRBV18 with TRBJ2-2, with TRBD2 matching 10 bases. The CDR3 extends over 16 amino acids. In germline, CDR1 is KGHSH, CDR2 LQKENI. V lost 0 bases, J lost 5 bases, and 3 bases stayed unmatched. CDR3 bases: TGTGCCAGCTCACCACCGGGACTAGCGCATACCGGGGAGCTGTTTTTT. Amino acid sequence: CASSPPGLAHTGELFF.

This clone was seen just once. V and J are TRBV7-3 and TRBJ2-7; no firm D call. The CDR3 totals 13 residues. V was clipped by 1 base and J by 3 bases, with 7 bases between them. Germline assignment: CDR1 SGHTA and CDR2 FQGTGA. The CDR3 region is CASSLSPGYEQYF. The CDR3 DNA reads TGTGCCAGCAGCTTAAGCCCGGGCTACGAGCAGTACTTC.

The chain has TRBV2 and TRBJ1-1, with D hard to call. Trimming shortened V by 10 bases and J by 0 bases, and 12 bases separated the two germline ends. The CDR3 is 13 amino acids. The germline CDR1 and CDR2 sequences are SNHLY and FYNNEI. This chain's CDR3 is CATHGRMNTEAFF. The CDR3 DNA is TGTGCCACCCACGGGAGGATGAACACTGAAGCTTTCTTT. Full variable domain (remainder filled in from reference TRBV2 and TRBJ1-1): EPEVTQTPSHQVTQMGQEVILRCVPISNHLYFYWYRQILGQKVEFLVSFYNNEISEKSEIFDDQFSVERPDGSNFTLKIRSTKLEDSAMYFCATHGRMNTEAFFGQGTRLTVV.

This clone was observed a few times. The chain recombines TRBV2 with TRBJ1-5; D is uncertain. CDR1 and CDR2 from the germline V gene are SNHLY and FYNNEI. This CDR3 is built from 14 residues. Trimming cost V 5 bases and J 2 bases, with 10 bases left between them. This chain's CDR3 is CASSRVGGNQPQHF. The CDR3 DNA follows: TGTGCCAGCAGTCGAGTCGGGGGCAATCAGCCCCAGCATTTT.

This chain connects TRBV7-7 to TRBJ2-2; possible D gene TRBD2, 6 bases. Germline V CDR1 and CDR2: SSHAT, FNYEAQ (reference sequence). V was shortened by 6 bases and J by 4 bases, with 18 bases between the two germline ends. The CDR3 consists of 16 residues. Here the CDR3 DNA reads TGTGCCAGCAGTTCCTTCCCTGGACTAATCACCGGGGAGCTGTTTTTT. Protein: CASSSFPGLITGELFF.

This clone was picked up one time. The chain combines TRBV25-1 with TRBJ1-1; the match to TRBD1 covers 9 bases. V lost 6 bases to trimming and J lost 1 base; unmatched junction nucleotides: 12. CDR3 length: 17 amino acids. Germline CDR1 MGHDK, CDR2 SYGVNS. The CDR3 loop reads CASSLNRGTGTNTEAFF. The CDR3 DNA follows: TGTGCCAGCAGCCTTAATAGGGGGACAGGGACGAACACTGAAGCTTTCTTT.

This chain connects TRBV4-2 to TRBJ2-7; 9 bases are shared with TRBD2. V was clipped by 0 bases and J by 2 bases; unmatched bases: 2. This CDR3 spans 15 amino acids. Germline assignment: CDR1 LGHNA and CDR2 YNFKEQ. CDR3 region: CASSQEAGGPYEQYF. The CDR3 DNA reads as TGTGCCAGCAGCCAAGAAGCGGGAGGTCCCTACGAGCAGTACTTC.

This clone was seen a few times. The chain uses TRBV5-1 and TRBJ1-5; D is ambiguous. The germline V gene has CDR1 SGHRS and CDR2 YFSETQ. CDR3 size: 13 residues. With 0 bases removed from V and 2 bases from J, the gap between germline ends came to 3 bases. The CDR3 DNA is TGCGCCAGCAGCTTGGTGGGCAATCAGCCCCAGCATTTT. Translated: CASSLVGNQPQHF.

V and J are TRBV4-2 and TRBJ1-1, with D uncertain. Germline V gene lookup returns CDR1 LGHNA and CDR2 YNFKEQ. Between the trimmed V and J ends, which lost 4 bases and 6 bases, there was a span of 12 bases. The CDR3 contains 13 residues. CDR3 coding DNA: TGTGCCAGCAGCCCAAGAGTCAGTCCTGAAGCTTTCTTT. The encoded protein is CASSPRVSPEAFF.

The V call is TRBV5-4, the J call TRBJ2-3; D gene uncertain. This CDR3 is built from 14 residues. The germline CDR1 and CDR2 sequences are SGHNT and YYREEE (reference sequence). V was trimmed by 3 bases and J by 1 base, leaving 9 bases between them. CDR3 sequence: CASSSYRGTDTQYF. Here the CDR3 DNA reads TGTGCCAGCAGCTCATACAGAGGCACAGATACGCAGTATTTT.

J is TRBJ2-3 and V is TRBV10-3; tentative D call: TRBD2 (5 bases). This CDR3 comprises 13 residues. Trimming pared 4 bases from V and 1 base from J, leaving 6 bases between. From germline, CDR1 is ENHRY and CDR2 SYGVKD. CDR3: CAISGRGTDTQYF. The CDR3 DNA reads as TGTGCCATCAGTGGGCGGGGCACAGATACGCAGTATTTT.

Concerning this clone itself: Other DNA sequences within the sample encode an identical CDR3. The chain joins TRBV6-1 to TRBJ1-2, with a possible D match to TRBD1 (5 bases). The CDR3 runs to 13 residues. Germline V gene data show CDR1 as MNHNS and CDR2 as SASEGT. V was clipped by 4 bases and J by 5 bases, with 11 bases between them. CDR3 in amino acids: CASSVQGLYGYTF. The DNA for the CDR3 is TGTGCCAGCAGTGTCCAGGGTCTTTATGGCTACACCTTC.

The chain joins TRBV20-1 to TRBJ1-1, with D unclear. Germline V gene lookup returns CDR1 DFQATT and CDR2 SNEGSKA (reference sequence). V lost 3 bases and J lost 7, with 6 bases in between. CDR3 length: 10 amino acids. The DNA for the CDR3 is TGCAGTGCTAGGAGGGATGAAGCTTTCTTT. Encoded protein: CSARRDEAFF.

The chain is built from TRBV19 and TRBJ2-3; TRBD2 matches at 8 bases. Germline loops: CDR1 LNHDA, CDR2 SQIVND (reference sequence). With 7 bases clipped from V and 2 bases from J, the junction kept 11 bases outside the gene matches. CDR3 length: 16 residues. The CDR3 DNA follows: TGTGCCAGTACCCAGGGTGCGGGAGGACCCACAGATACGCAGTATTTT. Protein sequence: CASTQGAGGPTDTQYF. Variable domain in full (rest from reference TRBV19 and TRBJ2-3): DGGITQSPKYLFRKEGQNVTLSCEQNLNHDAMYWYRQDPGQGLRLIYYSQIVNDFQKGDIAEGYSVSREKKESFPLTVTSAQKNPTAFYLCASTQGAGGPTDTQYFGPGTRLTVL.